This TCR beta chain originates from a study of neurological immune-mediated disorders. Study-level points and caveats: Across subjects, no CDR3 amino acid sequence appeared in expanded clones of more than one subject, a finding that suggested private repertoires in all groups. The most TCR clonal expansion was seen in HTLV-1-associated myelopathy, whereas the least was seen in multiple sclerosis, below the level in healthy controls.

With 10-nucleotide random UMIs, 5'RACE was used to make the cDNA. From the 5' RACE reads, TCRdb called clonotypes with MiXCR, one entry per CDR3 protein. The sample records 59,000 or so distinct CDR3 sequences, more than 9.5% being singletons. This CDR3 is built from 14 residues. V gave up 3 bases and J gave up 5 bases, with 16 bases separating them. The V gene's germline CDR1 is SQVTM and CDR2 ANQGSEA. This clonotype was detected many times. Its antigen is currently unknown. Sequencing used PBMCs. This chain uses TRBV29-1 with TRBJ1-1; D unclear. The clonotype originates from a woman aged 55 to 70 with HTLV-1-associated myelopathy (HAM/TSP). Here the CDR3 reads CSVDTSGVGTEAFF. The CDR3 region has the DNA TGCAGCGTTGATACCTCCGGGGTTGGGACTGAAGCTTTCTTT.